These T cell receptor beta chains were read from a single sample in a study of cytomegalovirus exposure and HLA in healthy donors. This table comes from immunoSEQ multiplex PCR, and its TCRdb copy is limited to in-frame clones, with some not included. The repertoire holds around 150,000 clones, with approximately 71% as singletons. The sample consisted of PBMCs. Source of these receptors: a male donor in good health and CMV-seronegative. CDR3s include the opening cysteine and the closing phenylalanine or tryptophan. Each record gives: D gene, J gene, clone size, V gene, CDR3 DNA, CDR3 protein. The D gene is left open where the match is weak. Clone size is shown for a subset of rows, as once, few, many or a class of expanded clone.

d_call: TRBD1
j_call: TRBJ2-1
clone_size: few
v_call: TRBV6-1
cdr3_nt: TGTGCCAGCAGCACAGGGGGCAACTACAATGAGCAGTTCTTC
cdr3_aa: CASSTGGNYNEQFF

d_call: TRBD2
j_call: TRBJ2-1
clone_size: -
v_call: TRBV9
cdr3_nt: TGTGCCAGCAGCGTAGGGACTAGCGGTAACAATGAGCAGTTCTTC
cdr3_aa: CASSVGTSGNNEQFF

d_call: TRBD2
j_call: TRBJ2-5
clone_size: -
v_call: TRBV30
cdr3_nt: TGTGCCTGGAGAGGTGGGAGGGCCCTCCAAGAGACCCAGTACTTC
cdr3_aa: CAWRGGRALQETQYF

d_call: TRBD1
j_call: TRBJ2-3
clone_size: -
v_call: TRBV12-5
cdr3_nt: TGTGCTAGTGGATCGACAGGGGGGACGCAGTATTTT
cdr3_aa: CASGSTGGTQYF

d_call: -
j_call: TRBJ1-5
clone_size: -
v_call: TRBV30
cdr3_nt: TGTGCCTGGAGTGACAAAATGTGGGTACGGGACTATAGCAATCAGCCCCAGCATTTT
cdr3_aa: CAWSDKMWVRDYSNQPQHF

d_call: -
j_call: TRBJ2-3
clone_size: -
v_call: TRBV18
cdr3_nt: TGTGCCAGCTCACCACCCAGGGGCACAGATACGCAGTATTTT
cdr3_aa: CASSPPRGTDTQYF

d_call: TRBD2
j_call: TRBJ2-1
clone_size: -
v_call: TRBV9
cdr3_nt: TGTGCCAGCAGCTCCGGGACTAGCTCCTACAATGAGCAGTTCTTC
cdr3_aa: CASSSGTSSYNEQFF

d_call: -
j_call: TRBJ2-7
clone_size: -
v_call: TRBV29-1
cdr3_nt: TGCAGCGTTGTTGAGGAGGTCGGCGAGCAGTACTTC
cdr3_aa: CSVVEEVGEQYF

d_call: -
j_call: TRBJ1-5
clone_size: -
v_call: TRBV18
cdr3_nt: TGTGCCAGCTCACCACCCGCAGGGAGCAATCAGCCCCAGCATTTT
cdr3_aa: CASSPPAGSNQPQHF

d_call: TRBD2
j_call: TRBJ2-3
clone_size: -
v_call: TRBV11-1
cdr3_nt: TGTGCCAGCAGCCAGGCGGGGGGGCGGTCAGATACGCAGTATTTT
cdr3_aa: CASSQAGGRSDTQYF

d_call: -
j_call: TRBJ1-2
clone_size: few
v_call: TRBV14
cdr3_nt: TGTGCCAGCAGCCAATACAGGGAGTATGGCTACACCTTC
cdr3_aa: CASSQYREYGYTF

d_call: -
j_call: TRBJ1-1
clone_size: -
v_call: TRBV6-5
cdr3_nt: TGTGCCAGCAGTTACGGAGGGGAGGTCACTGAAGCTTTCTTT
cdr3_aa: CASSYGGEVTEAFF

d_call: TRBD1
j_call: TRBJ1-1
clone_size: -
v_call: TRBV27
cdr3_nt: TGTGCCAGCAGAACCCATAGGACAGGAAACACTGAAGCTTTCTTT
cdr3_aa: CASRTHRTGNTEAFF

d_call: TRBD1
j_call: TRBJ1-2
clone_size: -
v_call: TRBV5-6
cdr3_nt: TGTGCCAGCAGCTTACAGGGGGCGCAGGGCTACACCTTC
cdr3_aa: CASSLQGAQGYTF

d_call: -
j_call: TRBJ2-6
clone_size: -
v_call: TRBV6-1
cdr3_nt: TGTGCCAGCAGTGCGGTCTACGCCCCCTCTGGGGCCAACGTCCTGACTTTC
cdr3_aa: CASSAVYAPSGANVLTF

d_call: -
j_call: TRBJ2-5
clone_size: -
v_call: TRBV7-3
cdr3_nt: TGTGCCAGCAGCCTCAGGGAAGGGGAGACCCAGTACTTC
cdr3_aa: CASSLREGETQYF

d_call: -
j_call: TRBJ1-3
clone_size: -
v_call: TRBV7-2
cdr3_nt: TGTGCCAGCAGCTTAGTTGAGGGAGCGAACACCATATATTTT
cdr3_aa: CASSLVEGANTIYF

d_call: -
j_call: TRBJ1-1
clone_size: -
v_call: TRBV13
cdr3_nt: TGTGCCAGCAGCTTCCCTAACGTACGGACAGCGAACACTGAAGCTTTCTTT
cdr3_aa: CASSFPNVRTANTEAFF

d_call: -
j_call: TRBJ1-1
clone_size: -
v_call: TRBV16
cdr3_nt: TGTGCCAGCAGCCAACAGGGGAACACTGAAGCTTTCTTT
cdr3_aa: CASSQQGNTEAFF

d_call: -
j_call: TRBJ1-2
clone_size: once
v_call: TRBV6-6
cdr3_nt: TGTGCCAGCAGTTCCCACCAGATCCTCTATGGCTACACCTTC
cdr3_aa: CASSSHQILYGYTF

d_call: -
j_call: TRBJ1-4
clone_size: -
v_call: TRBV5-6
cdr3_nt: TGTGCCAGCACCCCCCGCACCCAAAATCGGGGGATAACTAATGAAAAACTGTTTTTT
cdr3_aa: CASTPRTQNRGITNEKLFF

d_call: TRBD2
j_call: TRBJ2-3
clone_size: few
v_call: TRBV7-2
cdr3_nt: TGTGCCAGCAGCTACAGCGGGAGGGCCGTCTCAGATACGCAGTATTTT
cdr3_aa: CASSYSGRAVSDTQYF

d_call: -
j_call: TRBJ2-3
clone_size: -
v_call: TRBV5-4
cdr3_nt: TGTGCCAGCAGCCGTCGGGTGGCAGAAGGCACAGATACGCAGTATTTT
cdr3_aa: CASSRRVAEGTDTQYF

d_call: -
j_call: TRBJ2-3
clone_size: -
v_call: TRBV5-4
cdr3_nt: TGTGCCAGCAGCTTCGGGACTCTCCCCTCAGATACGCAGTATTTT
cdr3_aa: CASSFGTLPSDTQYF

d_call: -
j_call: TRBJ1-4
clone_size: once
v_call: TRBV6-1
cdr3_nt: TGTGCCAGCAGTGAACCAACCGGGGTCAATGAAAAACTGTTTTTT
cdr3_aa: CASSEPTGVNEKLFF

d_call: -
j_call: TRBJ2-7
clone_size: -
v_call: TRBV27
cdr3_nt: TGTGCCAGCAGTTTGGGAGCCGGGAACGAGCAGTACTTC
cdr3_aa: CASSLGAGNEQYF

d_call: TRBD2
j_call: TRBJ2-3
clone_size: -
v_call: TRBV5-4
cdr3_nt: TGTGCCAGCAGCTTGGCCTCGACTAGCGGGGGTGCAGATACGCAGTATTTT
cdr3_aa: CASSLASTSGGADTQYF

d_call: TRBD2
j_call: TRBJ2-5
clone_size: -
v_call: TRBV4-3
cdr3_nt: TGCGCCAGCAGCCAAGAAGGGATAGCGGGAGTCGTAGAGACCCAGTACTTC
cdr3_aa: CASSQEGIAGVVETQYF